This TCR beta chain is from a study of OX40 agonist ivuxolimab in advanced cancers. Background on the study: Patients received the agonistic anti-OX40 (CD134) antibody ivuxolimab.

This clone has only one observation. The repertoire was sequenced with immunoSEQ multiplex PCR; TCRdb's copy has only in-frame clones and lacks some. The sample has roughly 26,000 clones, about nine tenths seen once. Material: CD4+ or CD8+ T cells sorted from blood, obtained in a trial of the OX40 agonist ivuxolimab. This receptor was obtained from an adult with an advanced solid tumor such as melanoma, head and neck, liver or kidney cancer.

CDR3 sequence: CASSLTGESNQPQHF. Here the CDR3 DNA reads TGTGCCAGCAGCCTTACAGGAGAGAGCAATCAGCCCCAGCATTTT. The gene calls are TRBV28 and TRBJ1-5; possible D gene TRBD1, 5 bases. Germline-derived CDR1 and CDR2 are MDHEN and SYDVKM. Trimming removed 6 bases at V and 1 base at J, with 13 bases between. There are 15 residues in the CDR3.